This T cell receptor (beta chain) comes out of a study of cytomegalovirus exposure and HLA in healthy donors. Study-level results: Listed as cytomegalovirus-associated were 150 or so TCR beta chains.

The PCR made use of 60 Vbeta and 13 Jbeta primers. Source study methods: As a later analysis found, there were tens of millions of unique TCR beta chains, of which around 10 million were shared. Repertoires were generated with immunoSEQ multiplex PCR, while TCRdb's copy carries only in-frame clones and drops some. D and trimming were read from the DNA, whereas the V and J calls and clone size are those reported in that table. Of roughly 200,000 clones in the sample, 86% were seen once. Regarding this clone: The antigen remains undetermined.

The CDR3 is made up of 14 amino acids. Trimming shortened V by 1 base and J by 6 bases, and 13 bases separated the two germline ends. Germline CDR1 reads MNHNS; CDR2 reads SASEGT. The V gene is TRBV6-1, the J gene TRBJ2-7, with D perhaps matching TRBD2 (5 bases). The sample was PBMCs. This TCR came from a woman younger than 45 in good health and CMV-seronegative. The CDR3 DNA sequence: TGTGCCAGCAGTGAAGTGGACTCCAGCTCCGAGCAGTACTTC. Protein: CASSEVDSSSEQYF.